This T cell receptor beta chain appears in the sequencing data of a study of T cell repertoires in cytomegalovirus infection. Study details: Selected CMV epitopes included recently identified HLA-C-restricted ones as well as well-studied HLA-B-restricted ones. Study conclusions and caveats: HLA-C-restricted, CMV-specific TCR beta clonotypes were dominant ex vivo.

TCRdb passed the reads through MiXCR, listing each CDR3 protein once. This table holds about 160,000 distinct CDR3 sequences, about 20% found once. CDR3 length equals 12 residues. CDR1 is SEHNR and CDR2 is FQNEAQ in the germline V gene (reference sequence). In the case of this clonotype: Its antigen is not known. One end of the junction varies from germline; a read error may be responsible.

This TCR came from a human donor in good health (CMV status not recorded). Some clones in this sample may be carry-over from other donors' samples. The sample was CD8+ T cells from cultured PBMCs, taken from culture after CMV antigen stimulation. The chain recombines TRBV7-9 with TRBJ2-7; D gene unclear. Here the CDR3 reads CASSLGTDFSSF. The CDR3 bases are TGTGCCAGCAGCTTAGGGACGGATTTCAGTAGCTTC.